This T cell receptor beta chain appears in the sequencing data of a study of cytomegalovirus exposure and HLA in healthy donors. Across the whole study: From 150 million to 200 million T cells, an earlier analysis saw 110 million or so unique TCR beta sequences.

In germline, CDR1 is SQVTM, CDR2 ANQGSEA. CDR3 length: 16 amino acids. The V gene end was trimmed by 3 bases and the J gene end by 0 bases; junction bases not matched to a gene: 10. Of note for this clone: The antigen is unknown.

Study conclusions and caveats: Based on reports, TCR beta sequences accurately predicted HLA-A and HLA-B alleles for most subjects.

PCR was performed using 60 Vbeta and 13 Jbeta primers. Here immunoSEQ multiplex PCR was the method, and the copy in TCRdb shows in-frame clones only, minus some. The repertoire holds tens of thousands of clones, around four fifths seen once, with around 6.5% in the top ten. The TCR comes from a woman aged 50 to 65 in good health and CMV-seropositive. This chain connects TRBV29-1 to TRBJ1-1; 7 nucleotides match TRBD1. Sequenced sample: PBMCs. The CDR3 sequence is CSVDGTRDRLNTEAFF. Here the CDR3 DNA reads TGCAGCGTTGACGGGACCCGGGACAGATTGAACACTGAAGCTTTCTTT.